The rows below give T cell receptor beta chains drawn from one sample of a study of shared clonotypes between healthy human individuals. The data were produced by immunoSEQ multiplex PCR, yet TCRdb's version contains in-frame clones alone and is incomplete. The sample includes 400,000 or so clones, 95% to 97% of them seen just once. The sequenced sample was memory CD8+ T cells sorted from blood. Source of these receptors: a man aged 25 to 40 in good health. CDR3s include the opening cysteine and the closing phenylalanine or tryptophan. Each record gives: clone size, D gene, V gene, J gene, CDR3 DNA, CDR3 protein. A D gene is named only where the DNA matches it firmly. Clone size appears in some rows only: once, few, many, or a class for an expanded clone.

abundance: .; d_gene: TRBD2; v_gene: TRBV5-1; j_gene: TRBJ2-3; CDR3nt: TGCGCCAGCAGCTCTAGCGGTTCCACAGATACGCAGTATTTT; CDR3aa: CASSSSGSTDTQYF
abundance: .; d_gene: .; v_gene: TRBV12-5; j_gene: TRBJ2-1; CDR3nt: TGTGCTAGTGGTTTGGGCGGGGCCGGTTATAATGAGCAGTTCTTC; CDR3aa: CASGLGGAGYNEQFF
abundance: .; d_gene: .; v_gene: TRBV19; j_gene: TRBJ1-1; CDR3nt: TGTGCCAGTAGTATCTCGGGCAGGCCCGTGGCTGAAGCTTTCTTT; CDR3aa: CASSISGRPVAEAFF
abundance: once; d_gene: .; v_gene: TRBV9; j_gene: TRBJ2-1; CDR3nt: TGTGCCAGCAGCTCACAGCTCTACAATGAGCAGTTCTTC; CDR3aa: CASSSQLYNEQFF
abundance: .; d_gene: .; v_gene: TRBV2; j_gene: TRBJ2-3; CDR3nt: TGTGCCAGCAGTGTCGCGGGAACCGTTGCAGATACGCAGTATTTT; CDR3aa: CASSVAGTVADTQYF
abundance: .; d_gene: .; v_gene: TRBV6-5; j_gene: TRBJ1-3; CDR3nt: TGTGCCAGCAGGAATACAGGCACTGGAAACACCATATATTTT; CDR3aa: CASRNTGTGNTIYF
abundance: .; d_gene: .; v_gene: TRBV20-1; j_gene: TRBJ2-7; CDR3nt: TGCAGTGCTAGATACGGCTACGAGCAGTACTTC; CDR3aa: CSARYGYEQYF
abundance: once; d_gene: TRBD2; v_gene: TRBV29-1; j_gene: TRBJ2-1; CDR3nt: TGCAGCGTTGAACCGGGACTAGCGGGTTACTACAATGAGCAGTTCTTC; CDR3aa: CSVEPGLAGYYNEQFF
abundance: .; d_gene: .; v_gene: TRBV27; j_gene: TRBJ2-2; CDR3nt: TGTGCCAGCCAGGACCGGGCCAGGGCAGTCACCGGGGAGCTGTTTTTT; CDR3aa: CASQDRARAVTGELFF
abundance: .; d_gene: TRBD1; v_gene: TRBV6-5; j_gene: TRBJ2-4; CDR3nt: TGTGCCAGCAGTAGGGGGCACATTCAGTACTTC; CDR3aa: CASSRGHIQYF
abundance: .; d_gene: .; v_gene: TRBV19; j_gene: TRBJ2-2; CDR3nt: TGTGCCAGTCGAGCCCTGTGGCAGCCTAAACCTCCGAACACCGGGGAGCTGTTTTTT; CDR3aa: CASRALWQPKPPNTGELFF
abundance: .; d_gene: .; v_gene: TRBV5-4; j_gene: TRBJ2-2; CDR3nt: TGTGCCAGCAGCAGCACCGGGACCAACACCGGGGAGCTGTTTTTT; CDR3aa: CASSSTGTNTGELFF
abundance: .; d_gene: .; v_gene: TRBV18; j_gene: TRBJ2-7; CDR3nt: TGTGCCAGCTCACCACCGGAGAAGACCTACGAGCAGTACTTC; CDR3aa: CASSPPEKTYEQYF
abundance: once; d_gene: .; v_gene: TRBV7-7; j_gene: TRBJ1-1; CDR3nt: TGTGCTAGCAGCTTCTGGGGAGTAGCTGAAGCTTTCTTT; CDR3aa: CASSFWGVAEAFF
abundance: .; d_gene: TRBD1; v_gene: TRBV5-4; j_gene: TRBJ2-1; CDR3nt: TGTGCCAGCAGCGTAGGGGACAGCCTCAATGAGCAGTTCTTC; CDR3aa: CASSVGDSLNEQFF
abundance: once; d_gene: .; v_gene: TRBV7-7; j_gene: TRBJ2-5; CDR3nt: TGTGCTAGCAGCCCAGGGTACCTCCAAGAGACCCAGTACTTC; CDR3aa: CASSPGYLQETQYF
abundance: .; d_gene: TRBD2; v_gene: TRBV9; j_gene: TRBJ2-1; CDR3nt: TGTGCCAGCAGCGTAGGACTAGCGGGTCTCAATGAGCAGTTCTTC; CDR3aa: CASSVGLAGLNEQFF
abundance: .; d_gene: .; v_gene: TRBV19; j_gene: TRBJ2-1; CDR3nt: TGTGCCAGTAGTATTGCCCAACAGGGAGAGACACACGATGAGCAGTTCTTC; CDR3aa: CASSIAQQGETHDEQFF
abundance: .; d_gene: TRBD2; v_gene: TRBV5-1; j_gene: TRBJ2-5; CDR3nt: TGCGCCAGCAGCTTGTCTAGCGGGAGGGGAGGGACCCAGTACTTC; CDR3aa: CASSLSSGRGGTQYF
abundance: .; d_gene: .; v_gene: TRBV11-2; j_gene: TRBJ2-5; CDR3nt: TGTGCCAGCAGCTTAGCCAAAGAGACCCAGTACTTC; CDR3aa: CASSLAKETQYF
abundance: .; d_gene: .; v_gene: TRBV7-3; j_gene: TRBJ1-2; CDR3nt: TGTGCCAGCAGCTCCCCCCTTGACTACACCTTC; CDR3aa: CASSSPLDYTF
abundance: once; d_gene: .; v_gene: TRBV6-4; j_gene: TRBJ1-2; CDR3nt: TGTGCCAGCAGTGAACCTCCCAGTAGTCGCTACACCTTC; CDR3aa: CASSEPPSSRYTF
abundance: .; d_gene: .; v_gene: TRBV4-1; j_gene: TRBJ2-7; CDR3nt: TGCGCCAGCAGCCAAGTAGACAACGAGCAGTACTTC; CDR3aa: CASSQVDNEQYF
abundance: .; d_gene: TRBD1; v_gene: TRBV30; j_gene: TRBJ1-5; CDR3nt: TGTGCCTGGAGCCTGGACAGGGGACAGCCCCAGCATTTT; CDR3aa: CAWSLDRGQPQHF
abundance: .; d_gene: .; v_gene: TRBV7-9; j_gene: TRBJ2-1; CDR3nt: TGTGCCAGCAGCCCTGGGACAAATGAGCAGTTCTTC; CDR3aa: CASSPGTNEQFF
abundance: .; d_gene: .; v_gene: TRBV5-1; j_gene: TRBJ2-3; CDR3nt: TGCGCCAGCAGCTTGGACGCAGGCTCGCGAGATACGCAGTATTTT; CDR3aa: CASSLDAGSRDTQYF
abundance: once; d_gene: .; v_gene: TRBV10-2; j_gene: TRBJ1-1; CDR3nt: TGCGCCAGCAGCAAAACAGGAGCGCCAGCCGAAGCTTTCTTT; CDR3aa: CASSKTGAPAEAFF
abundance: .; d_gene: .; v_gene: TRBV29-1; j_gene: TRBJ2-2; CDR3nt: TGCAGCGACAGGGGGAGGGCCGGGGAGCTGTTTTTT; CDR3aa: CSDRGRAGELFF
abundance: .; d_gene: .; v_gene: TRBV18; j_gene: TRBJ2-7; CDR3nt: TGTGCCAGCTCGGCGGGACACTCCTACGAGCAGTACTTC; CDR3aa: CASSAGHSYEQYF
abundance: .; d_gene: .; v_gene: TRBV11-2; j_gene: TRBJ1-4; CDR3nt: TGTGCCAGCAGCTTAGGCAGGGAGGTGTTTTTT; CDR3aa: CASSLGREVFF
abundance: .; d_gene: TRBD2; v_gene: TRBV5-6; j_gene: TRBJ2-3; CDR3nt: TGTGCCAGCAGCACCGGACTAGCGGGGTTCACAGATACGCAGTATTTT; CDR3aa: CASSTGLAGFTDTQYF
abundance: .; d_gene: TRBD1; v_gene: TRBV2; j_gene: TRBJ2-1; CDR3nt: TGTGCCAGCAGTGCAAGGACAGGGGGTTTCAATGAGCAGTTCTTC; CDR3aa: CASSARTGGFNEQFF
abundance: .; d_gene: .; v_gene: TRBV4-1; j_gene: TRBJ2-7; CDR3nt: TGCGCCAGCAGCCAAGACAGGTACGAGCAGTACTTC; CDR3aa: CASSQDRYEQYF
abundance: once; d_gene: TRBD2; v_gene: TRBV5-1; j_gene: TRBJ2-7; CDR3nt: TGCGCCAGCAGCTTTCTAGCGGTAACCTACGAGCAGTACTTC; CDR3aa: CASSFLAVTYEQYF
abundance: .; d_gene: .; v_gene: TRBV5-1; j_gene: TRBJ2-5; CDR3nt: TGCGCCAGCAGCTCCCCGGGGGCGGAAGAGACCCAGTACTTC; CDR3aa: CASSSPGAEETQYF
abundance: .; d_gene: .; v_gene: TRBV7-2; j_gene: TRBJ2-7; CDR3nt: TGTGCCAGCAGCCTCTCGTCCTACGAGCAGTACTTC; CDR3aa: CASSLSSYEQYF
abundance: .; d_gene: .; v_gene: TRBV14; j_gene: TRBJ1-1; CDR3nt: TGTGCCAGCAGCCATCGGACTGAAGCTTTCTTT; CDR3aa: CASSHRTEAFF
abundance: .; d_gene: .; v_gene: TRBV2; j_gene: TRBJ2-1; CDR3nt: TGTGCCAGCAGTGAGCAGCCAACTCTAAGTTACAATGAGCAGTTCTTC; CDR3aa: CASSEQPTLSYNEQFF
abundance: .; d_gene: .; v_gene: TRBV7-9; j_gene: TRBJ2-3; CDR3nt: TGTGCCAGCAGCCCAAAACGATTGGGGGCAGATACGCAGTATTTT; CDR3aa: CASSPKRLGADTQYF
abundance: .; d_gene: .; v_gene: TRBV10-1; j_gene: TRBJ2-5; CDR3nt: TGCGCCAGCAGTGATAAGGACCACGTGTGGGAGACCCAGTACTTC; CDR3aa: CASSDKDHVWETQYF
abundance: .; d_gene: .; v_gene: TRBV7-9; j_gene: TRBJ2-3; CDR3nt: TGTGCCAGCAGCCCTAGTTGGGGCCGGGCAGATACGCAGTATTTT; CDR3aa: CASSPSWGRADTQYF
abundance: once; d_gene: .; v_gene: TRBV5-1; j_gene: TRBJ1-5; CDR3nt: TGCGCCAGCAGCCCAAGCGGCGGGCCCCCCCAGCATTTT; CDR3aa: CASSPSGGPPQHF
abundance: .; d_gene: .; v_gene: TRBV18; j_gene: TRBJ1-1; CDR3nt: TGTGCCAGCTCACCCCTAGACTCCGAGAACACTGAAGCTTTCTTT; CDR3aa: CASSPLDSENTEAFF
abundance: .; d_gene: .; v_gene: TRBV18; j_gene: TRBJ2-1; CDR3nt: TGTGCCAGCTCACCCCCCCGGCGGGTAAATTACAATGAGCAGTTCTTC; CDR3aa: CASSPPRRVNYNEQFF
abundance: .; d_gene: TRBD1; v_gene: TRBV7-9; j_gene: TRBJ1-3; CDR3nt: TGTGCCAGCAGCTTAGGGGACAGCCGTCTCTCTGGAAACACCATATATTTT; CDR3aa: CASSLGDSRLSGNTIYF
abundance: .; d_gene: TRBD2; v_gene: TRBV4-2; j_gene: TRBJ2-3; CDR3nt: TGTGCCAGCAGCCAAGACGAAGCGGGAGGGCCAGATACGCAGTATTTT; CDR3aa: CASSQDEAGGPDTQYF
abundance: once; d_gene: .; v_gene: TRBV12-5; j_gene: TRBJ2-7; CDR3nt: TGTGCTAGTGGTTTGTTACACATAGTCCCCCGGGACACGACCTACGAGCAGTACTTC; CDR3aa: CASGLLHIVPRDTTYEQYF
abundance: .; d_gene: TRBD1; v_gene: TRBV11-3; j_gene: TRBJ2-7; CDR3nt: TGTGCCAGCGGCGAACAGGGGCAGTGGGGTCCCTACGAGCAGTACTTC; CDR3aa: CASGEQGQWGPYEQYF